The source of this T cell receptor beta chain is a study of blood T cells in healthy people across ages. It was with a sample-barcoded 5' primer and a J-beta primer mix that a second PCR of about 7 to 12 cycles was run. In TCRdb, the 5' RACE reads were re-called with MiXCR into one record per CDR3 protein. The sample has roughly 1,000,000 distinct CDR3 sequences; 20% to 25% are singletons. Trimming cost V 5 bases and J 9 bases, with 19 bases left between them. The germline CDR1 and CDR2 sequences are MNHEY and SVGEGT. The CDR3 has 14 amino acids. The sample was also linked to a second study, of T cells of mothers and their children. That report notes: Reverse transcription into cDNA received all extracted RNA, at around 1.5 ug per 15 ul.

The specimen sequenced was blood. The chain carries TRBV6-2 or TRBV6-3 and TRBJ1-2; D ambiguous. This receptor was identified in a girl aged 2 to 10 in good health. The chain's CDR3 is CASSVSQRARSYTF. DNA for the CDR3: TGTGCCAGCAGTGTCTCTCAGCGGGCTAGGAGCTACACCTTC.